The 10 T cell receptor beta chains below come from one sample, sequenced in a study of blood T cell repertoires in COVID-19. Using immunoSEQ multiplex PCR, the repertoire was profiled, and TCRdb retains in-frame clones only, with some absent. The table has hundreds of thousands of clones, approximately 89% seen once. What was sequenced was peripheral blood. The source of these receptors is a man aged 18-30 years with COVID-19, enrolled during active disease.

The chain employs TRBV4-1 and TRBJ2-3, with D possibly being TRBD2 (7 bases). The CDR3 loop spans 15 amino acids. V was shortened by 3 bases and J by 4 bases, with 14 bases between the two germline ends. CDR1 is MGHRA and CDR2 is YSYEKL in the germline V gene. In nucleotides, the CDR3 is TGCGCCAGCAGCCAGAGGGGGGGAGAGGCAGATACGCAGTATTTT. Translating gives CASSQRGGEADTQYF.

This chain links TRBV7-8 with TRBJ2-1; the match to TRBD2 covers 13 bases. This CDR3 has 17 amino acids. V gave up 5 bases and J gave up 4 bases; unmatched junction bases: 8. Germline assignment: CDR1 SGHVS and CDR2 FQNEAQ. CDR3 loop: CASSPRLAGGPYNEQFF. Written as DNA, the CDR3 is TGTGCCAGCAGCCCCAGACTAGCGGGAGGCCCATACAATGAGCAGTTCTTC.

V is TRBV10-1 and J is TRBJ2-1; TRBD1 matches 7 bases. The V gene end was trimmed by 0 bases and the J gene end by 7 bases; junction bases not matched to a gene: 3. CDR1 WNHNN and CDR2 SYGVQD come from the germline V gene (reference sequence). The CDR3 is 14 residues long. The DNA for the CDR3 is TGCGCCAGCAGTGAGTCGCTACAGGGGAATGAGCAGTTCTTC. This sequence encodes CASSESLQGNEQFF.

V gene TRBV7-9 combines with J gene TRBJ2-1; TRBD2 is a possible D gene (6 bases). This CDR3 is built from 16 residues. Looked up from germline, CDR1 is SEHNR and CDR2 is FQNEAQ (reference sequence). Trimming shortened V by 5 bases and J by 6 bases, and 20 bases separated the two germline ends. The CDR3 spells CASSHNGFLRGNEQFF. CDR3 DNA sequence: TGTGCCAGCAGCCATAACGGGTTCTTGCGGGGCAATGAGCAGTTCTTC.

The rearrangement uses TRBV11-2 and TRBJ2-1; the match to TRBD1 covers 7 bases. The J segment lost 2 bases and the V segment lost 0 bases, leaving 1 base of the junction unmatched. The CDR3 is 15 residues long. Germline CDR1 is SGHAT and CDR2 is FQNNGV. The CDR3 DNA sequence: TGTGCCAGCAGCTTAGAGGGGACAGCCTACAATGAGCAGTTCTTC. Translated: CASSLEGTAYNEQFF.

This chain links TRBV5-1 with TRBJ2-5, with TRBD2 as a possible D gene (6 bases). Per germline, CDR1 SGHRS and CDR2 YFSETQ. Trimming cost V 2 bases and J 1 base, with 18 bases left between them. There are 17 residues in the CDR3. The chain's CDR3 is CASSFGGLRGVQETQYF. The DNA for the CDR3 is TGCGCCAGCAGCTTCGGGGGATTGAGAGGAGTCCAAGAGACCCAGTACTTC.

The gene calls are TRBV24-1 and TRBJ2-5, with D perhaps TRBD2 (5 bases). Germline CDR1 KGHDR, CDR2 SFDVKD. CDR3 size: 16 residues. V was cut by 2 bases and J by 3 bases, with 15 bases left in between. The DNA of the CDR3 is TGTGCCACCAGTGATTCCCCTCGGGAAGAGAAAGAGACCCAGTACTTC. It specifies CATSDSPREEKETQYF.

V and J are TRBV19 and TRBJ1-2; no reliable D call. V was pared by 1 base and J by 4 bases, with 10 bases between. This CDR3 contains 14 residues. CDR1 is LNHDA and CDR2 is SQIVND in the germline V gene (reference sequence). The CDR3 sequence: CASSIVTTSYGYTF. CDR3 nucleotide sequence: TGTGCCAGTAGTATAGTGACGACATCCTATGGCTACACCTTC.

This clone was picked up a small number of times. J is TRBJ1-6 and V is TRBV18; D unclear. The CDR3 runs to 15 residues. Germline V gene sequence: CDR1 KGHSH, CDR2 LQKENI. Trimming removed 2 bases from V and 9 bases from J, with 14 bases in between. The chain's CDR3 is CASSPGSQVTSPLHF. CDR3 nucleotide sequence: TGTGCCAGCTCACCAGGCAGCCAGGTGACTTCACCCCTCCACTTT.

The CDR3 DNA reads TGTGCCAGCAGCCGAGCACCGTCGGGAACAGGGGGAGAGACCCAGTACTTC. It encodes CASSRAPSGTGGETQYF. The V and J genes are TRBV3-1 (or the pseudogene TRBV3-2) and TRBJ2-5; 8 nucleotides line up with TRBD1. CDR1 and CDR2 (germline): LGHDT, YNNKEL (reference sequence). The ends lost 4 bases at V and 4 bases at J; junction bases unmatched: 14. The CDR3 is 17 residues long.